This T cell receptor beta chain was profiled in a study of OX40 agonist ivuxolimab in advanced cancers. Study context: An agonistic human IgG2 monoclonal antibody against OX40 (CD134) was given. Patients got intravenous ivuxolimab at 0.01 to 10 mg/kg every 2 weeks.

Trimming took off 1 base at V and 10 bases at J, with 17 bases between the two ends. Per the germline V gene, CDR1 is GTSNPN and CDR2 is SVGIG (reference sequence). The CDR3 contains 14 residues. Measured with immunoSEQ multiplex PCR; TCRdb has only the in-frame clones, and not every one. The data contain roughly 61,000 clones, roughly 85% of them singletons. The clonotype was recovered from an adult with an advanced solid tumor such as melanoma, head and neck, liver or kidney cancer. Here the sequenced sample was CD4+ or CD8+ T cells sorted from blood, taken in a trial of the OX40 agonist ivuxolimab. The chain has TRBV30 and TRBJ2-1, with a possible D match to TRBD2 (6 bases). The CDR3 loop is CAWSGGGASREQFF. The DNA for the CDR3 is TGTGCCTGGAGTGGGGGCGGGGCCTCTCGAGAGCAGTTCTTC.